The clone carrying this T cell receptor (beta chain) was picked up a small number of times. What it recognizes is unknown. The assay was immunoSEQ multiplex PCR, and TCRdb's table has in-frame clones only and misses some. In the table there are some 2.1 million clones, less than 95% of which are singletons. Terminally differentiated effector memory CD45RA+ cells were left out of the naive CD8 fraction, which was CD45RO-negative and positively selected for CCR7. The sample originates from a study of shared clonotypes between healthy human individuals. Study context: Sampling drew on donors who were two women and a few men aged 18 to 49.

Study-level findings and limits: The sole specimen, blood, was sampled, and tissue repertoires likely differ.

V lost 6 bases and J 7 bases, leaving 12 bases between the germline ends. The CDR3 spans 13 residues. In germline, CDR1 is MGHDK, CDR2 SYGVNS. The rearrangement uses TRBV25-1 and TRBJ2-2, with D maybe TRBD1 (5 bases). The TCR was taken from a man younger than 35 in good health. Sequencing was performed on naive CD8+ T cells sorted from blood. The CDR3 coding sequence is TGTGCCAGCAGCAGGGCAGACGGCGGGGAGCTGTTTTTT. It specifies CASSRADGGELFF.